A single count supports the clone carrying this TCR beta chain. Profiled with immunoSEQ multiplex PCR; TCRdb holds only in-frame clones, not every one. The sample lists approximately 350,000 clones, around 82% seen once, with approximately 3% in the top ten. The record originates from a study of blood T cell repertoires in COVID-19. Germline-derived CDR1 and CDR2 are LGHNA and YSLEER. The CDR3 runs to 14 residues. The V gene lost 3 bases and the J gene lost 8 bases, with 16 bases spanning the gap. The receptor's source is a man aged 25 to 40 with active or convalescent COVID-19. The V and J genes are TRBV4-3 and TRBJ1-2; D is perhaps TRBD1 (6 bases). The specimen sequenced was peripheral blood. CDR3 in amino acids: CASSHSQGHTGYTF. In DNA, the CDR3 is TGCGCCAGCAGCCATTCCCAGGGGCATACGGGCTACACCTTC.